A selection of T cell receptor beta chains follows, all from one sample in a study of cytomegalovirus exposure and HLA in healthy donors. The protocol was immunoSEQ multiplex PCR, while the TCRdb copy is restricted to in-frame clones and leaves out a portion. The sample has more than 150,000 clones; roughly 80% are singletons. The source material was PBMCs. These TCRs come from a man between 35 and 55 years old in good health and CMV-seronegative. CDR3s leave out the opening cysteine and the closing phenylalanine or tryptophan.

v_gene	j_gene	CDR3aa
TRBV7-9	TRBJ1-5	ASSPGDSSNQPQH
TRBV19	TRBJ2-5	ASSHRGETQY
TRBV7-2	TRBJ2-1	ASSLATSGIVQF
TRBV5-1	TRBJ1-1	ASSLVVQGPTNTEAF
TRBV2	TRBJ2-7	ASRTGGNEQY
TRBV9	TRBJ1-4	ASSSSATNEKLF
TRBV4-1	TRBJ2-1	ASSQGTSGSYNEQF
TRBV5-1	TRBJ1-5	ASSLHPGGAFGSNQPQH
TRBV4-3	TRBJ2-7	ASSRASGVSYEQY
TRBV7-8	TRBJ2-5	ASSRSDRGQDTQY
TRBV2	TRBJ1-1	ASSFAREGMNTEAF
TRBV5-1	TRBJ2-5	ASSLFPSGGARETQY
TRBV18	TRBJ1-4	ASSPRVGTNEKLF
TRBV7-8	TRBJ1-5	ASGRGRVNQPQH
TRBV30	TRBJ2-5	AWGTAGAETQY
TRBV7-6	TRBJ2-1	ASSLRVGSSYNEQF
TRBV28	TRBJ1-4	ASSPRTVNEKLF
TRBV27	TRBJ2-1	AILGQGYNEQF
TRBV11-2	TRBJ1-1	ASSLGQGRVNTEAF
TRBV7-2	TRBJ2-2	ASSTRDGGTGELF
TRBV7-2	TRBJ2-1	ASSRGTVNEQF
TRBV28	TRBJ1-3	ASSFILKTSSGNTIY
TRBV5-1	TRBJ1-3	ASSLGQGARAGNTIY
TRBV28	TRBJ2-7	ASSLTGYDEQY
TRBV7-2	TRBJ2-2	ASSLGTGMPGELF
TRBV27	TRBJ2-5	ASSSGQGAQETQY
TRBV6-4	TRBJ1-5	ASSDQGQAKCQPQH
TRBV7-2	TRBJ2-1	ASSLYGSNEQF
TRBV28	TRBJ2-3	ASSLSGRADTQY
TRBV7-9	TRBJ2-7	ASSSGQGPSYEQY
TRBV9	TRBJ2-1	ASSGRQGANEQF
TRBV19	TRBJ2-7	ASSITGDIHEQY
TRBV11-2	TRBJ1-1	ASSLNRGRGEAF
TRBV5-1	TRBJ2-2	ASRAAGKGTGELF
TRBV11-3	TRBJ2-1	ASSSGLGYNEQF
TRBV6-5	TRBJ2-5	ASSYSASGVQETQY
TRBV4-1	TRBJ1-4	ASSQVRGLTGKLF
TRBV11-2	TRBJ2-4	ASSPGTSTNIQY
TRBV7-9	TRBJ1-2	ASSLPINYGYT
TRBV27	TRBJ2-3	ASRSGLVGKDTQY
TRBV5-1	TRBJ1-4	ASSFGVAAYEKLF
TRBV27	TRBJ1-1	ASSRPTGGNTEAF
TRBV2	TRBJ2-5	ASRDPSGSLETQY
TRBV5-1	TRBJ2-7	ASSLADRTYEQY
TRBV4-3	TRBJ2-6	ASSQQVLSGANVLT
TRBV5-1	TRBJ1-2	ASSSENRPTNYGYT
TRBV18	TRBJ2-3	ASSPHNTGSDTQY
TRBV27	TRBJ2-3	ASRRGTGAFTDTQY
TRBV5-1	TRBJ2-5	ASSLGGATQETQY
TRBV7-2	TRBJ1-2	ASSSRTGRGGYT
TRBV28	TRBJ1-2	ASSPSMGGNYGYT
TRBV29-1	TRBJ1-2	SVGTSIVGNRVRGYT
TRBV7-9	TRBJ2-1	ASSPALAGVGEQF
TRBV4-2	TRBJ2-1	ASSQASGGPPRHNEQF
TRBV7-6	TRBJ2-1	ASSLVPPGGVSVTYNEQF